A selection of T cell receptor beta chains follows, all from one sample in a study of CD8 T cells in Susac syndrome. TCRdb fed the immunoSEQ multiplex PCR reads into MiXCR, producing one record per CDR3 protein. The top ten clones hold about 0.07% of a sample with 250,000 or so distinct CDR3 sequences, around 95% of them seen once. The material sequenced was CD4+ T cells from PBMCs. The receptors shown here come from a human donor with multiple sclerosis. The CDR3 runs from the conserved cysteine through the conserved F or W. The order of the fields is clone size, V gene, J gene, D gene, CDR3 DNA, CDR3 protein. A D gene is named only where the DNA matches it firmly. A row's size may be missing; if present it is once, few, many or a size class.

>.|TRBV30|TRBJ2-5|.
TGTGCCTGGAGTGTATTGGACAGAGAGACCCAGTACTTC
CAWSVLDRETQYF
>.|TRBV5-1|TRBJ1-2|.
TGCGCCAGCAGCCCATCGGAGGGCGCGGGTGGCTACACCTTC
CASSPSEGAGGYTF
>.|TRBV29-1|TRBJ1-1|.
TGCAGCGTTGCTCGGGACGGGAACACTGAAGCTTTCTTT
CSVARDGNTEAFF
>.|TRBV21-1|TRBJ1-4|.
TGTGCCAGCAGCTGGACGGCCGAAAAACTGTTTTTT
CASSWTAEKLFF
>.|TRBV29-1|TRBJ2-1|TRBD2
TGCAGCGTCGGCGGGAGGGCCCTCCATGAGCAGTTCTTC
CSVGGRALHEQFF
>.|TRBV20-1|TRBJ1-5|.
TGCAGTGCTATTTCAGGGGTTAATCAGCCCCAGCATTTT
CSAISGVNQPQHF
>.|TRBV3-1|TRBJ2-3|TRBD2
TGTGCCAGCAGCCAAGGGACTAGCGGGGATACGCAGTATTTT
CASSQGTSGDTQYF
>.|TRBV29-1|TRBJ2-3|.
TGCAGCGTTGCGGACACAGATACGCAGTATTTT
CSVADTDTQYF
>.|TRBV27|TRBJ2-1|TRBD1
TGTGCCAGCAGTATGGGACAGAACCCCGCTACGAATGAGCAGTTCTTC
CASSMGQNPATNEQFF
>.|TRBV7-8|TRBJ2-1|TRBD2
TGTGCCAGCAGCCCGGGACTAGCGGGACCAGAGCAGTTCTTC
CASSPGLAGPEQFF
>.|TRBV6-2/TRBV6-3|TRBJ1-6|.
TGTGCCAGCAGTTACTTCTCTCTGAAGGGGCTTTATAATTCACCCCTCCACTTT
CASSYFSLKGLYNSPLHF
>.|TRBV5-4|TRBJ1-6|TRBD1
TGTGCCAGCAGCTCCGGGACAGTTAATTCACCCCTCCACTTT
CASSSGTVNSPLHF
>.|TRBV12-3/TRBV12-4|TRBJ2-3|.
TGTGCCAGCAGCCGATCCGGACTACCACACACAGATACGCAGTATTTT
CASSRSGLPHTDTQYF
>.|TRBV28|TRBJ2-7|.
TGTGCCAGCAGCTCCGGAGGAGAACAGCGTGCCTACGAGCAGTACTTC
CASSSGGEQRAYEQYF
>.|TRBV6-1|TRBJ2-7|.
TGTGCCAGCAGTGCCACCTACGAGCAGTACTTC
CASSATYEQYF
>.|TRBV28|TRBJ1-1|.
TGTGCCAGGCCCGGGGTCGACACTGAAGCTTTCTTT
CARPGVDTEAFF
>.|TRBV28|TRBJ1-6|.
TGTGCCAGCAGTACCCGAGGGTTCGTCTCGTCCTCCAATTCACCCCTCCACTTT
CASSTRGFVSSSNSPLHF
>.|TRBV12-3/TRBV12-4|TRBJ2-7|.
TGTGCCAGCAGTTTAAGTTCGATCTACGAGCAGTACTTC
CASSLSSIYEQYF
>.|TRBV5-1|TRBJ2-1|TRBD1
TGCGCCAGCAGCTTGGAAGGGGGGACAGGGGGCTACAATGAGCAGTTCTTC
CASSLEGGTGGYNEQFF
>.|TRBV30|TRBJ2-2|TRBD2
TGTGCCTCCCGGGGACTAGCGGGAGGGCCGACGAACACCGGGGAGCTGTTTTTT
CASRGLAGGPTNTGELFF
>.|TRBV5-1|TRBJ2-3|TRBD1
TGCGCCAGCAGCTTGGGACGGGTACCCACAGGGGCCCCGGGCACAGATACGCAGTATTTT
CASSLGRVPTGAPGTDTQYF
>once|TRBV7-6|TRBJ1-1|TRBD1
TGTGCCAGCAGCTCCAACATAGGAGGGGGCCAACTTGCGAACACTGAAGCTTTCTTT
CASSSNIGGGQLANTEAFF
>.|TRBV12-3/TRBV12-4|TRBJ1-5|.
TGTGCCAGCAGCGCCGGGACGCTCAATCAGCCCCAGCATTTT
CASSAGTLNQPQHF
>.|TRBV7-9|TRBJ2-3|TRBD2
TGTGCCAGCAGCTCTACTAGCGGGAGGGCCAGCACAGATACGCAGTATTTT
CASSSTSGRASTDTQYF
>.|TRBV20-1|TRBJ1-4|.
TGCAGTGCCCCCTTGGGGGGCCCGGGCGAAAAACTGTTTTTT
CSAPLGGPGEKLFF
>.|TRBV5-1|TRBJ2-3|.
TGCGCCAGCAGCTTGGAGGTGCGAGGAAGCACAGATACGCAGTATTTT
CASSLEVRGSTDTQYF
>.|TRBV30|TRBJ2-7|.
TGTGCCTGGACATTAGGGTACGAGCAGTACTTC
CAWTLGYEQYF
>.|TRBV4-1|TRBJ2-4|.
TGCGCCAGCAGCCAGCTGGGACTTGCCAAAAACATTCAGTACTTC
CASSQLGLAKNIQYF
>once|TRBV12-3/TRBV12-4|TRBJ1-5|TRBD1
TGTGCCAGCAGTCCTCAGACAGGGGGCGTCAATCAGCCCCAGCATTTT
CASSPQTGGVNQPQHF
>.|TRBV18|TRBJ2-1|TRBD2
TGTGCCAGCTCACCGCGCCCCGGGACTAGCGGGTATAATGAGCAGTTCTTC
CASSPRPGTSGYNEQFF
>.|TRBV6-1|TRBJ2-4|.
TGTGCCAGCAGTGAAGCGCAACAGGTCGCACACTTC
CASSEAQQVAHF
>.|TRBV6-5|TRBJ2-5|.
TGTGCCAGCAGTTACTCGTTTGCTAGGTATCAGACCCAGTACTTC
CASSYSFARYQTQYF
>.|TRBV11-3|TRBJ1-1|.
TGTGCCAGCAGCTTAGGAGTTGGGAGGGGCCCTGAAGCTTTCTTT
CASSLGVGRGPEAFF
>.|TRBV3-1|TRBJ2-2|TRBD2
TGTGCCAGCAGCCAAGTGGGGTTGGGACGGGAGGTCGCCGGGGAGCTGTTTTTT
CASSQVGLGREVAGELFF
>.|TRBV19|TRBJ2-5|.
TGTGCCAGTAGTTTCGGGGCCCTATCTTTCCAAGAGACCCAGTACTTC
CASSFGALSFQETQYF
>once|TRBV12-3/TRBV12-4|TRBJ2-3|.
TGTGCCAGCAGCTCTCGTACCACAGATACGCAGTATTTT
CASSSRTTDTQYF
>.|TRBV12-3/TRBV12-4|TRBJ1-6|TRBD1
TGTGCCAGCAGTCCCGACAGGGGCGGTTATTCACCCCTCCACTTT
CASSPDRGGYSPLHF
>.|TRBV5-6|TRBJ2-3|TRBD2
TGTGCCAGCAGGTCGACTAGCGGGGGTACGCAGTATTTT
CASRSTSGGTQYF
>.|TRBV10-3|TRBJ1-6|TRBD1
TGTGCCATCAGTGGGGGACAGGTTGGTAATTCACCCCTCCACTTT
CAISGGQVGNSPLHF
>.|TRBV4-1|TRBJ2-2|TRBD2
TGCGCCAGCAGCCAATTCGGGACTAGCGGGAGAGGCGGGGAGCTGTTTTTT
CASSQFGTSGRGGELFF
>.|TRBV11-2|TRBJ2-6|.
TGTGCCAGCAGCTTAGATCGCACCTACTCTGGGGCCAACGTCCTGACTTTC
CASSLDRTYSGANVLTF
>.|TRBV7-9|TRBJ2-2|.
TGTGCCACCTCGATTCCTGACACCGGGGAGCTGTTTTTT
CATSIPDTGELFF
>.|TRBV10-2|TRBJ1-6|.
TGCGCCAGCAGTGGGACGGGAGATTCACCCCTCCACTTT
CASSGTGDSPLHF
>.|TRBV12-3/TRBV12-4|TRBJ2-5|.
TGTGCCAGCAAACCTTTATCCTCCTGGACCCAGTACTTC
CASKPLSSWTQYF
>.|TRBV6-5|TRBJ2-3|TRBD1
TGTGCCAGCAGTCACAGGGGGCCAGGAGATACGCAGTATTTT
CASSHRGPGDTQYF